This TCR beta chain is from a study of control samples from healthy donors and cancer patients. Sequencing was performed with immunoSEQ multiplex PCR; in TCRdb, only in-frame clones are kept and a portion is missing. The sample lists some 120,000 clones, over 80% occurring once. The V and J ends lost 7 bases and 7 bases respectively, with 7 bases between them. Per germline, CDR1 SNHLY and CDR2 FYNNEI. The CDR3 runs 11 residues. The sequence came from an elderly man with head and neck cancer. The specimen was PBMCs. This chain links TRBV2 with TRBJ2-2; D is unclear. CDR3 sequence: CASKYYGELFF. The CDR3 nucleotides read TGTGCCAGCAAATATTACGGGGAGCTGTTTTTT. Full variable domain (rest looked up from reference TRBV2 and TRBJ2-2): EPEVTQTPSHQVTQMGQEVILRCVPISNHLYFYWYRQILGQKVEFLVSFYNNEISEKSEIFDDQFSVERPDGSNFTLKIRSTKLEDSAMYFCASKYYGELFFGEGSRLTVL.